This T cell receptor (beta chain) was recovered during a study of control samples from healthy donors and cancer patients. This CDR3 comprises 14 residues. Germline V gene sequence: CDR1 SEHNR, CDR2 FQNEAQ (reference sequence). Trimming removed 1 base at V and 7 bases at J, with 10 bases between. The data were produced by immunoSEQ multiplex PCR, yet TCRdb's version contains in-frame clones alone and is incomplete. The sample holds roughly 100,000 clones, about nine tenths seen once. The source of this sequence is a human donor in good health. The donor label of this sample is uncertain. Sequences were obtained from blood. This sequence joins TRBV7-9 and TRBJ1-4, with D maybe TRBD1 (6 bases). For the CDR3, the DNA is TGTGCCAGCAGCTTAGAGGGGACAACTGAAAAACTGTTTTTT. It codes for CASSLEGTTEKLFF. Based on the CDR3 plus reference TRBV7-9 and TRBJ1-4, the full variable domain is DTGVSQNPRHKITKRGQNVTFRCDPISEHNRLYWYRQTLGQGPEFLTYFQNEAQLEKSRLLSDRFSAERPKGSFSTLEIQRTEQGDSAMYLCASSLEGTTEKLFFGSGTQLSVL.